Described below is a single TCR beta chain sequence and its context. The antigen remains undetermined. The data are from a study of Tregs in tolerant kidney transplant recipients. Some clones are missing from TCRdb's copy, which holds only in-frame ones; the method was immunoSEQ multiplex PCR. The data contain about 14,000 clones, roughly nine tenths of them singletons. General study findings and limits: Findings come from small patient numbers and require larger validation.

The CDR3 spans 13 residues. V shed 5 bases and J shed 4 bases, with 8 bases lying between them. Germline CDR1 reads SEHNR; CDR2 reads FQNEAQ (reference sequence). This sequence originates from a human donor in good health. Sequencing was done on a sample of CD8+ T cells from blood. V and J are TRBV7-9 and TRBJ2-2; D ambiguous. The CDR3 loop is CASSPGPTGELFF. DNA of the CDR3: TGTGCCAGCAGCCCCGGGCCCACCGGGGAGCTGTTTTTT.